This T cell receptor (beta chain) was captured in a study of shared clonotypes between healthy human individuals (dated by TCRdb to between 2020 and 2021). Background for the entire study: Two women and three men aged 18 to 49 years were included in the cohort. For each donor, three plates each were used for CD4 naive and CD4 memory, two plates were used for CD8 naive, and one plate was used for CD8 memory. To estimate repertoire size and how much clonotype sharing occurs between individuals, the study deeply sequenced the blood TCR repertoires of about five healthy adults. Leukapheresis yielded between about 0.8 and 8.9 billion PBMCs per donor. To increase sequencing depth and limit assay-specific biases, TCR repertoire library preparation and sequencing were carried out by different laboratories using diverse techniques. Overall study results and their limits: The genetic and exposure-history diversity represented was limited by the small number of donors. Compared with non-shared clonotypes, the clonotypes found in all four sorted-subset donors had higher generation probabilities. Sampling was restricted to blood, and TCR repertoires in tissues likely differ from the TCR repertoires found in blood. Incomplete sequencing was indicated by rarefaction of sorted-subset datasets, despite the large sequencing depth. Pairwise subsampling indicated that sequencing depth was expected to affect the degree of clonotype sharing among donors. Across several donors, approximately 4.6% of naive CD4, approximately 3.6% of naive CD8, 2.3% of memory CD4, and approximately 0.4% of memory CD8 clonotypes were shared. Naive subsets generally had larger estimated clonotype richness than memory subsets.

The donors were healthy, HIV-negative adults with no recently reported acute infections or vaccinations. Every donor was a Caucasian adult living in Nashville, Tennessee, USA. CD4+ T cells were enriched by magnetic negative selection; naive cells were then positively selected on CD45RA, and the negative fraction formed the memory subset. After blood collection by leukapheresis, PBMCs were isolated using Ficoll-Histopaque density gradient centrifugation and then cryopreserved in the vapor phase of liquid nitrogen. Analytical flow cytometry was used to check the purity and quantity of each magnetically sorted T cell population. Genomic DNA was isolated from every sorted fraction and measured by UV absorbance on a Nanodrop 2000c. Measured from the cysteine to the phenylalanine, the CDR3 is 15 residues long. The sequence is cut down to CDR3 DNA, 45 bases in frame from base 1. According to the germline V gene (reference sequence), CDR1 reads SEHNR and CDR2 reads FQNEAQ. V was cut back by 5 bases and J by 1 base, leaving a gap of 11 bases between them.

Using the deep immunoSEQ assay, TCR CDR3 regions were amplified from genomic DNA by multiplex PCR. Extracted genomic DNA from each cell subset was distributed evenly across all wells of several immunoSEQ 96-well plates, and each plate was treated as a replicate. Each replicate PCR for sorted subsets received around 210 ng genomic DNA, equal to about 29,000 T cell genomes. The purified libraries were quantified using a Qubit 3.0 fluorometer, sized with a Bioanalyzer 2100, and then quantified again using the KAPA Library Quantification kit. Each immunoSEQ 96-well plate was sequenced on its own single-read 150-cycle Illumina NextSeq 550 flow cell. In the authors' own workflow: The immunoSEQ output contained only junctional sequences without quality scores, so filtering could not match that applied to full-length reads. To assign V/J genes and CDR3, sequences were annotated against IMGT germline references using PyIR, a Python wrapper for IgBLAST v1.9. Reads with weak V/J assignments (E-value above 1e-6), missing CDR3, stop codons, out-of-frame junctions, or ambiguous translated residues were removed. V3J clonotypes were defined by identical inferred V gene, J gene, and CDR3 amino acid sequence. Percentage overlap between repertoires was computed as shared unique clonotypes divided by the size of the smaller repertoire. Three approaches were used to assess repertoire richness: RTK rarefaction, the Chao1 estimator, and Recon v2.1 estimates of unobserved clonotypes. For all TCRbeta clonotypes obtained by the gDNA method from a few donors, generation probabilities were computed with OLGA. TCRdb took over this immuneACCESS table, retaining in-frame rearrangements with V and J assigned. Such tables are incomplete; in checked studies, under half of the missing clones stem from an unresolved V gene, and the remainder is unexplained. That table supplies the V and J calls and clone size; D and trimming were determined from the DNA. In this sample the table shows millions of clones, approximately 90% of which occur a single time. Around 0.15% of the sample belongs to the ten largest clones.

Comment on this clone: What antigen it recognizes has not been identified. No much larger clone exists at a distance of one base, and base qualities are not known. Other DNA sequences from this sample encode an identical CDR3 as well.

The specimen was naive CD4+ T cells sorted from blood. Reading the label with the study, this specimen's cell subset or site is: CD45RA+ positively selected. The source is a man aged 18-30 years in good health. Recombination joined TRBV7-9 with TRBJ1-4; TRBD1 might be the D gene, on 6 matching bases. CDR3 region: CASSRGQGTNEKLFF. The DNA reads TGTGCCAGCAGCCGGGGACAAGGAACTAATGAAAAACTGTTTTTT.